Below are 20 T cell receptor beta chains sequenced from a single sample in a study of Ad26.COV2.S vaccination and SARS-CoV-2 variants. Some clones are missing from TCRdb's copy, which holds only in-frame ones; the method was immunoSEQ multiplex PCR. The sample records roughly 450,000 clones, 80% to 95% being singletons. Sample treatment: about 20 received Ad26.COV2.S at low or high dose, single or two shots; about 5 received placebo; per-sample allocation not given. Sampling happened 63 days after the first vaccine or placebo injection. This material consisted of peripheral blood, taken in a trial of Ad26.COV2.S vaccine versus placebo. The origin of the receptors is a person aged 18-60 years who received the Ad26.COV2.S COVID-19 vaccine or a placebo.

V is TRBV5-6 and J is TRBJ1-3; the D gene is possibly TRBD1 (6 bases). This CDR3 comprises 17 residues. CDR1 is SGHDT and CDR2 is YYEEEE in the germline V gene. V dropped 0 bases and J dropped 4 bases, with 17 bases sitting between them. CDR3 in amino acids: CASSLAGAGVVGNTIYF. The CDR3 region has the DNA TGTGCCAGCAGCTTGGCGGGGGCCGGTGTGGTCGGAAACACCATATATTTT.

The chain is built from TRBV7-3 and TRBJ2-1, with 7 bases matching TRBD2. J gave up 0 bases and V 6 bases, and 5 bases lay outside the gene matches. Germline V CDR1 and CDR2: SGHTA, FQGTGA. This CDR3 spans 15 amino acids. CDR3 in DNA: TGTGCCAGCAGTTTTAGCGGGCGCTCCTACAATGAGCAGTTCTTC. Translation gives CASSFSGRSYNEQFF.

V usage is TRBV3-1 (or the pseudogene TRBV3-2) and J usage is TRBJ2-2; 7 bases agree with TRBD1. Germline assignment: CDR1 LGHDT and CDR2 YNNKEL (reference sequence). The CDR3 is 13 residues long. V gave up 3 bases and J gave up 7 bases; unmatched junction bases: 2. This CDR3 reads CASSQTGFGELFF. The CDR3, as DNA: TGTGCCAGCAGCCAGACAGGGTTCGGGGAGCTGTTTTTT.

V is TRBV18 and J is TRBJ2-1; no reliable D call. The ends were cut back, 0 bases at V and 7 bases at J, with 16 bases in the middle. The CDR3 totals 16 residues. The germline gives CDR1 KGHSH, CDR2 LQKENI. The CDR3 is CASSPPQAGSGNEQFF. The CDR3 region has the DNA TGTGCCAGCTCACCACCCCAAGCTGGCTCCGGTAATGAGCAGTTCTTC.

J is TRBJ2-1 and V is TRBV19; D might be TRBD1 (6 bases). CDR3 length: 13 amino acids. Germline CDR1 and CDR2: LNHDA and SQIVND (reference sequence). V shed 10 bases and J shed 10 bases, with 20 bases lying between them. CDR3: CAIRDKDRGEQFF. In DNA, the CDR3 is TGTGCCATCCGGGACAAAGATCGCGGGGAGCAGTTCTTC.

This clone was detected many times. The chain has TRBV7-3 and TRBJ2-3; 8 nucleotides match TRBD2. Germline V lookup: CDR1 SGHTA, CDR2 FQGTGA. The CDR3 length is 14 residues. V dropped 2 bases and J dropped 4; count of bases not matched to a gene: 2. The CDR3 sequence: CASSLGLASDTQYF. CDR3 in DNA: TGTGCCAGCAGCTTAGGACTAGCCTCAGATACGCAGTATTTT.

On this clone: The sample contains more than one DNA sequence encoding this CDR3. V usage is TRBV27 and J usage is TRBJ2-2; the D is unclear. This CDR3 has 12 residues. CDR1 is MNHEY, CDR2 SMNVEV, per germline (reference sequence). Trimming cost V 1 base and J 6 bases, with 3 bases left between them. The CDR3 DNA reads TGTGCCAGCAGTTTATTCGCCGGGGAGCTGTTTTTT. Its translation is CASSLFAGELFF.

The chain carries TRBV9 and TRBJ2-5; TRBD1 matches at 11 bases. This CDR3 is 16 amino acids long. Germline V gives CDR1 SGDLS, CDR2 YYNGEE. With 2 bases clipped from V and 2 bases from J, the junction kept 5 bases outside the gene matches. The chain's CDR3 is CASSVAGQGVQETQYF. The DNA for the CDR3 is TGTGCCAGCAGCGTCGCGGGACAGGGGGTTCAAGAGACCCAGTACTTC.

This rearrangement joins TRBV7-6 to TRBJ2-7; no clear D. The CDR3 is 15 amino acids. Trimming stripped 1 base from V and 2 bases from J, with 12 bases between. Germline V lookup: CDR1 SGHVS, CDR2 FNYEAQ. The CDR3 region is CASSLERERAYEQYF. The CDR3 region has the DNA TGTGCCAGCAGCTTAGAAAGGGAAAGGGCCTACGAGCAGTACTTC.

This chain links TRBV6-6 with TRBJ2-1; 10 nucleotides align to TRBD2. Germline CDR1 MNHNY, CDR2 SVGAGI (reference sequence). The CDR3 has 17 amino acids. The J segment lost 8 bases and the V segment lost 5 bases, leaving 15 bases of the junction unmatched. Here the CDR3 reads CASSPGTASGRRDEQFF. The CDR3 DNA is TGTGCCAGCAGTCCTGGAACAGCTAGCGGGAGAAGGGATGAGCAGTTCTTC.

The chain carries TRBV11-3 and TRBJ2-5; no firm D call. This CDR3 contains 13 residues. The V gene lost 3 bases and the J gene lost 5 bases, with 10 bases spanning the gap. Germline V gene lookup returns CDR1 SGHNT and CDR2 YENEEA. This CDR3 is CASSLNSGETQYF. Written as DNA, the CDR3 is TGTGCCAGCAGCTTGAACAGTGGGGAGACCCAGTACTTC.

This chain connects TRBV6-1 to TRBJ2-7; no reliable D call. V lost 3 bases, J lost 4 bases, and 16 bases lay in between. CDR1 MNHNS and CDR2 SASEGT come from the germline V gene. This CDR3 is built from 15 residues. CDR3 region: CASSEGISTPYEQYF. Here the CDR3 DNA reads TGTGCCAGCAGTGAGGGGATTTCTACGCCATACGAGCAGTACTTC.

Here the CDR3 reads CAWSKREAFF. Here the CDR3 DNA reads TGTGCCTGGAGTAAACGTGAAGCTTTCTTT. V usage is TRBV30 and J usage is TRBJ1-1; D not certain. The ends were cut back, 2 bases at V and 7 bases at J, with 5 bases in the middle. This CDR3 spans 10 amino acids. CDR1 GTSNPN and CDR2 SVGIG come from the germline V gene (reference sequence).

V gene TRBV5-1 combines with J gene TRBJ2-7, with TRBD1 matching over 8 bases. CDR3 length: 15 residues. Germline V gives CDR1 SGHRS, CDR2 YFSETQ. V shed 6 bases and J 1 base; nucleotides not matched to a gene: 9. The CDR3 reads CASTAGGDPSYEQYF. The CDR3 bases are TGCGCCAGCACGGCAGGGGGCGACCCATCCTACGAGCAGTACTTC.

V gene TRBV20-1 combines with J gene TRBJ2-5; D unclear. CDR1 and CDR2 from the germline V gene are DFQATT and SNEGSKA (reference sequence). This CDR3 contains 11 residues. The V end was cut by 6 bases, the J end by 4 bases, with 9 bases between. The CDR3: CSALNSETQYF. CDR3 DNA sequence: TGCAGTGCCCTAAACTCAGAGACCCAGTACTTC.

This clone was seen once. The J gene is TRBJ2-4, the V gene TRBV20-1; the D is unclear. Germline CDR1 is DFQATT and CDR2 is SNEGSKA (reference sequence). V gave up 3 bases and J gave up 8 bases, with 11 bases separating them. The CDR3 contains 12 residues. The CDR3: CSASSPRDIQYF. The CDR3 region has the DNA TGCAGTGCTAGTAGCCCGAGAGACATTCAGTACTTC.

The V and J genes are TRBV14 and TRBJ2-3; the D is unclear. The V gene lost 1 base and the J gene lost 5 bases, with 13 bases spanning the gap. This CDR3 contains 15 residues. In germline, CDR1 is SGHDN, CDR2 FVKESK. The CDR3 DNA sequence: TGTGCCAGCAGCCAAGTTGGGCTTTCGGGAGATACGCAGTATTTT. Translation: CASSQVGLSGDTQYF.

This clone was picked up one time. This chain joins TRBV5-5 and TRBJ2-7; D possibly corresponds to TRBD2 (5 bases). Germline V CDR1 and CDR2: SGHKS, YYEKEE (reference sequence). The CDR3 spans 13 residues. V was pared by 0 bases and J by 3 bases, with 7 bases between. CDR3 DNA sequence: TGTGCCAGCAGCTTGGGCGGGTACTACGAGCAGTACTTC. Protein: CASSLGGYYEQYF.

For this clone: Other DNA sequences of this sample code for an identical CDR3. The chain links TRBV28 to TRBJ1-5; unclear D gene. The germline gives CDR1 MDHEN, CDR2 SYDVKM. The V gene lost 5 bases and the J gene lost 1 base, with 9 bases spanning the gap. CDR3 length: 14 residues. The CDR3 coding sequence is TGTGCCAGCAGTCCAGGTGGAAGCAATCAGCCCCAGCATTTT. Amino acid sequence: CASSPGGSNQPQHF.

CDR3 DNA: TGTGCCAGCAGTTCGGTAGCGGGAGGGGCAGATACGCAGTATTTT. Protein sequence: CASSSVAGGADTQYF. J is TRBJ2-3 and V is TRBV6-5; 11 bases agree with TRBD2. The CDR3 spans 15 residues. The germline gives CDR1 MNHEY, CDR2 SVGAGI. The junction had 4 bases not matched to a gene; V was cut back by 4 bases and J by 4 bases.